This is a list of T cell receptor beta chains from one sample in a study of blood T cell repertoires in COVID-19. Libraries were prepared by immunoSEQ multiplex PCR; TCRdb keeps only in-frame clonotypes and omits some of them. Among hundreds of thousands of clones listed, more than 75% were seen once. Material: PBMCs or T cells enriched from blood (not recorded which). Source of these receptors: a man aged 30 to 39 with acute COVID-19. CDR3s include the opening cysteine and the closing phenylalanine or tryptophan. The D gene is left open where the match is weak. A row's size may be missing; if present it is once, few, many or a size class.

abundance: once
v_gene: TRBV5-1
d_gene: TRBD1
j_gene: TRBJ1-6
CDR3aa: CASSGDRGAPLHF
CDR3nt: TGCGCCAGCAGCGGGGACAGGGGGGCACCCCTCCACTTT

abundance: NA
v_gene: TRBV5-1
d_gene: TRBD1
j_gene: TRBJ2-3
CDR3aa: CASSLGGTGGADTQYF
CDR3nt: TGCGCCAGCAGCTTGGGAGGGACAGGGGGCGCAGATACGCAGTATTTT

abundance: NA
v_gene: TRBV9
d_gene: NA
j_gene: TRBJ1-1
CDR3aa: CASSRIAGLTEAFF
CDR3nt: TGTGCCAGCAGCCGGATAGCGGGGCTCACTGAAGCTTTCTTT

abundance: NA
v_gene: TRBV5-1
d_gene: TRBD1
j_gene: TRBJ1-2
CDR3aa: CASSSGTGGADYGYTF
CDR3nt: TGCGCCAGCAGCTCCGGGACAGGGGGCGCTGACTATGGCTACACCTTC

abundance: NA
v_gene: TRBV11-2
d_gene: NA
j_gene: TRBJ1-4
CDR3aa: CASSSQGLPNEKLFF
CDR3nt: TGTGCCAGCAGCTCCCAGGGTCTGCCTAATGAAAAACTGTTTTTT

abundance: NA
v_gene: TRBV19
d_gene: NA
j_gene: TRBJ1-4
CDR3aa: CASSTWTATNEKLFF
CDR3nt: TGTGCCAGTAGTACCTGGACAGCAACTAATGAAAAACTGTTTTTT

abundance: NA
v_gene: TRBV14
d_gene: NA
j_gene: TRBJ2-3
CDR3aa: CASSPLRGLRTDTQYF
CDR3nt: TGTGCCAGCAGCCCCCTTCGGGGACTTCGCACAGATACGCAGTATTTT

abundance: NA
v_gene: TRBV2
d_gene: NA
j_gene: TRBJ1-2
CDR3aa: CASRVTGLANYGYTF
CDR3nt: TGTGCCAGCAGGGTCACAGGGCTGGCTAACTATGGCTACACCTTC

abundance: few
v_gene: TRBV6-4
d_gene: TRBD2
j_gene: TRBJ2-3
CDR3aa: CASSPVGGSADTQYF
CDR3nt: TGTGCCAGCAGCCCCGTCGGGGGGAGCGCAGATACGCAGTATTTT

abundance: NA
v_gene: TRBV30
d_gene: NA
j_gene: TRBJ1-2
CDR3aa: CAWTRGGKGYTF
CDR3nt: TGTGCCTGGACCCGGGGGGGGAAGGGCTACACCTTC

abundance: NA
v_gene: TRBV2
d_gene: TRBD1
j_gene: TRBJ1-2
CDR3aa: CASSGQGAVYGYTF
CDR3nt: TGTGCCAGCAGCGGACAGGGGGCAGTCTATGGCTACACCTTC

abundance: NA
v_gene: TRBV28
d_gene: NA
j_gene: TRBJ1-2
CDR3aa: CASSPPSLNYGYTF
CDR3nt: TGTGCCAGCAGCCCCCCTTCCTTAAACTATGGCTACACCTTC

abundance: NA
v_gene: TRBV7-9
d_gene: NA
j_gene: TRBJ1-1
CDR3aa: CASSRQLNTEAFF
CDR3nt: TGTGCCAGCAGCCGACAGTTGAACACTGAAGCTTTCTTT

abundance: NA
v_gene: TRBV2
d_gene: NA
j_gene: TRBJ1-6
CDR3aa: CASSEDRAKNSPLHF
CDR3nt: TGTGCCAGCAGTGAAGACAGGGCTAAGAATTCACCCCTCCACTTT

abundance: NA
v_gene: TRBV6-5
d_gene: NA
j_gene: TRBJ2-3
CDR3aa: CASSLSYTQYF
CDR3nt: TGTGCCAGCAGCCTATCTTATACGCAGTATTTT

abundance: NA
v_gene: TRBV14
d_gene: TRBD1
j_gene: TRBJ1-6
CDR3aa: CASSQDTGGFRDNSPLHF
CDR3nt: TGTGCCAGCAGCCAAGACACAGGGGGCTTTAGGGATAATTCACCCCTCCACTTT

abundance: NA
v_gene: TRBV27
d_gene: NA
j_gene: TRBJ2-3
CDR3aa: CASSPLAGYTDTQYF
CDR3nt: TGTGCCAGCAGTCCCTTGGCGGGGTACACAGATACGCAGTATTTT

abundance: NA
v_gene: TRBV5-4
d_gene: NA
j_gene: TRBJ1-1
CDR3aa: CASSFVGSTEAFF
CDR3nt: TGTGCCAGCAGTTTCGTGGGGAGCACTGAAGCTTTCTTT

abundance: NA
v_gene: TRBV7-9
d_gene: TRBD1
j_gene: TRBJ1-2
CDR3aa: CASSLGVGTGDGYTF
CDR3nt: TGTGCCAGCAGCTTAGGGGTCGGGACAGGGGATGGCTACACCTTC

abundance: NA
v_gene: TRBV7-3
d_gene: TRBD2
j_gene: TRBJ2-5
CDR3aa: CASSISGGETQYF
CDR3nt: TGTGCCAGCAGTATTAGCGGGGGTGAGACCCAGTACTTC

abundance: many
v_gene: TRBV7-9
d_gene: TRBD1
j_gene: TRBJ1-1
CDR3aa: CASSLGSGGTEAFF
CDR3nt: TGTGCCAGCAGCTTAGGCTCAGGGGGGACTGAAGCTTTCTTT

abundance: NA
v_gene: TRBV3-1/TRBV3-2
d_gene: TRBD2
j_gene: TRBJ2-2
CDR3aa: CASSPTSGGAAGELFF
CDR3nt: TGTGCCAGCAGCCCTACTAGCGGGGGGGCAGCCGGGGAGCTGTTTTTT

abundance: NA
v_gene: TRBV3-1/TRBV3-2
d_gene: NA
j_gene: TRBJ2-3
CDR3aa: CASSQDRGFTDTQYF
CDR3nt: TGTGCCAGCAGCCAAGACAGGGGTTTCACAGATACGCAGTATTTT

abundance: NA
v_gene: TRBV9
d_gene: TRBD1
j_gene: TRBJ2-5
CDR3aa: CASSRGTGTGTETQYF
CDR3nt: TGTGCCAGCAGCAGGGGAACCGGGACAGGGACAGAGACCCAGTACTTC

abundance: NA
v_gene: TRBV11-2
d_gene: TRBD1
j_gene: TRBJ2-5
CDR3aa: CASSLSTGGAETQYF
CDR3nt: TGTGCCAGCAGCTTATCGACAGGGGGCGCAGAGACCCAGTACTTC

abundance: NA
v_gene: TRBV4-1
d_gene: NA
j_gene: TRBJ2-3
CDR3aa: CATSSVSGTTDTQYF
CDR3nt: TGCGCCACCTCCTCTGTGTCAGGTACCACAGATACGCAGTATTTT

abundance: NA
v_gene: TRBV10-1
d_gene: NA
j_gene: TRBJ2-1
CDR3aa: CASSESIVGGEQFF
CDR3nt: TGCGCCAGCAGTGAGTCGATTGTGGGGGGTGAGCAGTTCTTC

abundance: few
v_gene: TRBV29-1
d_gene: NA
j_gene: TRBJ2-1
CDR3aa: CSVAGISGNEQFF
CDR3nt: TGCAGCGTTGCGGGAATTTCCGGGAATGAGCAGTTCTTC

abundance: NA
v_gene: TRBV15
d_gene: NA
j_gene: TRBJ1-1
CDR3aa: CATSRDLLGGPQTEAFF
CDR3nt: TGTGCCACCAGCAGAGATCTCCTGGGAGGGCCTCAAACTGAAGCTTTCTTT

abundance: NA
v_gene: TRBV7-9
d_gene: NA
j_gene: TRBJ1-5
CDR3aa: CASSAQGSNQPQHF
CDR3nt: TGTGCCAGCAGCGCCCAGGGGAGCAATCAGCCCCAGCATTTT

abundance: NA
v_gene: TRBV7-9
d_gene: TRBD1
j_gene: TRBJ1-1
CDR3aa: CASSSTGTGGINTEAFF
CDR3nt: TGTGCCAGCAGTTCAACGGGGACAGGGGGGATTAACACTGAAGCTTTCTTT

abundance: NA
v_gene: TRBV29-1
d_gene: NA
j_gene: TRBJ1-2
CDR3aa: CSVFSPRESGYTF
CDR3nt: TGCAGCGTTTTCAGCCCTAGAGAGAGCGGCTACACCTTC

abundance: NA
v_gene: TRBV9
d_gene: TRBD1
j_gene: TRBJ1-2
CDR3aa: CASSQYGTGIYGYTF
CDR3nt: TGTGCCAGCAGCCAATACGGGACAGGGATCTATGGCTACACCTTC

abundance: NA
v_gene: TRBV5-1
d_gene: TRBD2
j_gene: TRBJ2-5
CDR3aa: CASSLTSGGQETQYF
CDR3nt: TGCGCCAGCAGCCTCACTAGCGGGGGCCAAGAGACCCAGTACTTC

abundance: NA
v_gene: TRBV5-4
d_gene: TRBD1
j_gene: TRBJ1-4
CDR3aa: CASSWDSNEKLFF
CDR3nt: TGTGCCAGCAGCTGGGACAGTAATGAAAAACTGTTTTTT

abundance: NA
v_gene: TRBV18
d_gene: NA
j_gene: TRBJ1-1
CDR3aa: CASSPQDGHEAFF
CDR3nt: TGTGCCAGCTCACCACAGGACGGACATGAAGCTTTCTTT

abundance: many
v_gene: TRBV7-9
d_gene: NA
j_gene: TRBJ2-3
CDR3aa: CASSLGDITSDTQYF
CDR3nt: TGTGCCAGCAGCTTGGGGGACATCACGTCAGATACGCAGTATTTT

abundance: NA
v_gene: TRBV7-9
d_gene: TRBD1
j_gene: TRBJ2-7
CDR3aa: CASSLDRVSEQYF
CDR3nt: TGTGCCAGCAGCTTGGACAGGGTGAGCGAGCAGTACTTC

abundance: NA
v_gene: TRBV4-1
d_gene: TRBD1
j_gene: TRBJ1-1
CDR3aa: CASSQSRGTEAFF
CDR3nt: TGCGCCAGCAGCCAAAGCAGGGGGACTGAAGCTTTCTTT

abundance: NA
v_gene: TRBV19
d_gene: NA
j_gene: TRBJ1-5
CDR3aa: CASSELTDQPQHF
CDR3nt: TGTGCCAGTAGTGAATTGACAGACCAGCCCCAGCATTTT

abundance: NA
v_gene: TRBV2
d_gene: NA
j_gene: TRBJ2-5
CDR3aa: CASSTPTGLQETQYF
CDR3nt: TGTGCCAGCAGTACCCCGACAGGTCTACAAGAGACCCAGTACTTC

abundance: NA
v_gene: TRBV7-2
d_gene: NA
j_gene: TRBJ1-6
CDR3aa: CASSLDNPYSPLHF
CDR3nt: TGTGCCAGCAGCCTAGACAACCCTTATTCACCCCTCCACTTT

abundance: NA
v_gene: TRBV2
d_gene: NA
j_gene: TRBJ2-7
CDR3aa: CASSEGRKADEQYF
CDR3nt: TGTGCCAGCAGTGAAGGCAGGAAGGCCGACGAGCAGTACTTC

abundance: NA
v_gene: TRBV7-5
d_gene: NA
j_gene: TRBJ1-2
CDR3aa: CVRRYTGNYGYTF
CDR3nt: TGTGTCAGAAGATATACAGGGAACTATGGCTACACCTTC

abundance: once
v_gene: TRBV5-5
d_gene: NA
j_gene: TRBJ1-1
CDR3aa: CASSLYFWNTEAFF
CDR3nt: TGTGCCAGCAGCTTGTACTTCTGGAACACTGAAGCTTTCTTT

abundance: NA
v_gene: TRBV9
d_gene: NA
j_gene: TRBJ2-3
CDR3aa: CASSVGVTTSTDTQYF
CDR3nt: TGTGCCAGCAGCGTTGGAGTGACCACTAGCACAGATACGCAGTATTTT

abundance: NA
v_gene: TRBV5-6
d_gene: TRBD1
j_gene: TRBJ2-2
CDR3aa: CASSSGGKAWTGELFF
CDR3nt: TGTGCCAGCAGTTCAGGGGGCAAGGCCTGGACCGGGGAGCTGTTTTTT

abundance: NA
v_gene: TRBV27
d_gene: NA
j_gene: TRBJ1-6
CDR3aa: CASSFRGYNSPLHF
CDR3nt: TGTGCCAGCAGTTTTAGAGGTTATAATTCACCCCTCCACTTT

abundance: once
v_gene: TRBV27
d_gene: NA
j_gene: TRBJ1-1
CDR3aa: CASSPQAWGAEAFF
CDR3nt: TGTGCCAGCAGCCCCCAGGCATGGGGGGCTGAAGCTTTCTTT

abundance: once
v_gene: TRBV5-1
d_gene: NA
j_gene: TRBJ2-5
CDR3aa: CASSADYEETQYF
CDR3nt: TGCGCCAGCAGCGCTGACTATGAAGAGACCCAGTACTTC